This T cell receptor beta chain was recovered during a study of blood T cell repertoires in COVID-19. Libraries were prepared by immunoSEQ multiplex PCR; TCRdb keeps only in-frame clonotypes and omits some of them. This sample yields 100,000 or so clones, of which about 80% are seen a single time; about 20% belongs to the top ten. This CDR3 has 18 residues. Germline values: CDR1 LGHDT, CDR2 YNNKEL (reference sequence). Trimming at V came to 0 bases and at J to 3 bases, leaving 11 bases not matched to a gene. This sequence originates from a man older than 75 with acute or convalescent COVID-19. Sequencing used peripheral blood. The J gene is TRBJ2-7, the V gene TRBV3-1 (or the pseudogene TRBV3-2), with TRBD2 matching over 10 bases. CDR3 sequence (DNA): TGTGCCAGCAGCCAAGATTCCCGGAGTAGCGGGAGGCGCTACGAGCAGTACTTC. Translated: CASSQDSRSSGRRYEQYF.